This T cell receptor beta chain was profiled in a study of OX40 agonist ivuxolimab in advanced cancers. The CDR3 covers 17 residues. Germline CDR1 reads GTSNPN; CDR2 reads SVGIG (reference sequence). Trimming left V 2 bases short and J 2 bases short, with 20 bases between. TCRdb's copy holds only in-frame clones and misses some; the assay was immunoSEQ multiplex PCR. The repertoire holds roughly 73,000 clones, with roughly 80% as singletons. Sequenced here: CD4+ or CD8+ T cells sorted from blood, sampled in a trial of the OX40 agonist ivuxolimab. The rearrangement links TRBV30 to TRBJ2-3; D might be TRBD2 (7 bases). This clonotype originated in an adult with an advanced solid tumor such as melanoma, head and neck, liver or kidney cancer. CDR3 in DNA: TGTGCCTGGAGTAGGACGGGGGGCGCGAAAATCACAGATACGCAGTATTTT. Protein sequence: CAWSRTGGAKITDTQYF.